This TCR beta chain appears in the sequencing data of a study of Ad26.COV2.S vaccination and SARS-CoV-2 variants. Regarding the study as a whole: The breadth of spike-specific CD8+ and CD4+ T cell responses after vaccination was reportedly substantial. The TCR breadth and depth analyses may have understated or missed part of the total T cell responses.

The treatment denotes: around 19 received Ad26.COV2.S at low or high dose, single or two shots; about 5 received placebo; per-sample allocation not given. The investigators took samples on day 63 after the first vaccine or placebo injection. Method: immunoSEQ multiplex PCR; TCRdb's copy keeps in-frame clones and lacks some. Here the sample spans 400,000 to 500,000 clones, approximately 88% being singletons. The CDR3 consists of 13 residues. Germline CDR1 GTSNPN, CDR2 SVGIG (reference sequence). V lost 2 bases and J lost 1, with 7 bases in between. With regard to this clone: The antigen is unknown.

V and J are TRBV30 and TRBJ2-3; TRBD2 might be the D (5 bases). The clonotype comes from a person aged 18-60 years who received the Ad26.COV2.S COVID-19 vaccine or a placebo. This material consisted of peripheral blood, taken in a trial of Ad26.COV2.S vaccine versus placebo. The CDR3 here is CAWSWRGTDTQYF. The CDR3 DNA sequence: TGTGCCTGGAGTTGGCGGGGCACAGATACGCAGTATTTT.